Included here is one TCR beta chain sequence, with context. Its antigen is still unknown. Researchers ran the PCR with 60 Vbeta and 13 Jbeta primers. Sequencing was performed with immunoSEQ multiplex PCR; in TCRdb, only in-frame clones are kept and a portion is missing. This sample has tens of thousands of clones, with approximately 74% found just once. These data originate in a study of cytomegalovirus exposure and HLA in healthy donors. Study-level background: Among 150 million to 200 million T cells, an earlier analysis found 117 million unique TCR beta sequences. Notes on the study in general: For most TCR sequences rarity was the rule, although some public TCRs occurred in many donors. Researchers catalogued around 150 TCR beta chains as cytomegalovirus-associated.

V was pared by 5 bases and J by 3 bases, with 9 bases of the junction left unmatched. This CDR3 comprises 15 residues. Germline V gene data show CDR1 as SEHNR and CDR2 as FQNEAQ (reference sequence). Every donor was a healthy person donating bone marrow. The chain couples TRBV7-9 to TRBJ1-2; 7 bases match TRBD1. This clonotype was sampled from a woman aged 25 to 39 in good health and CMV-seropositive. Specimen: PBMCs. The CDR3 DNA follows: TGTGCCAGCAGCATCGGAGGGGGCTGGGACTATGGCTACACCTTC. This gives the protein CASSIGGGWDYGYTF.